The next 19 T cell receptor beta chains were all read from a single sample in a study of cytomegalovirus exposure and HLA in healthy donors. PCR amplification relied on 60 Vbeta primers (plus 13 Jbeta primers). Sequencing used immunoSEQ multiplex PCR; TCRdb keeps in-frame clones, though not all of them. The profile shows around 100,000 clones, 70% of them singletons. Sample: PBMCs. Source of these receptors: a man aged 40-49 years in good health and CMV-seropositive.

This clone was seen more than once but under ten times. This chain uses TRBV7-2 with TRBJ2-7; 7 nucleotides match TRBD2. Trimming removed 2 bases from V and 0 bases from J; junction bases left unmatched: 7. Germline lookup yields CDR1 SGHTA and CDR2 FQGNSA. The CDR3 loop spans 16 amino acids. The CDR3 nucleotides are TGTGCCAGCAGCTTAAGAGGTCGCGGGAGCTCCTACGAGCAGTACTTC. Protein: CASSLRGRGSSYEQYF. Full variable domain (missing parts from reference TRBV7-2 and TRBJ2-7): GAGVSQSPSNKVTEKGKDVELRCDPISGHTALYWYRQSLGQGLEFLIYFQGNSAPDKSGLPSDRFSAERTGGSVSTLTIQRTQQEDSAVYLCASSLRGRGSSYEQYFGPGTRLTVT.

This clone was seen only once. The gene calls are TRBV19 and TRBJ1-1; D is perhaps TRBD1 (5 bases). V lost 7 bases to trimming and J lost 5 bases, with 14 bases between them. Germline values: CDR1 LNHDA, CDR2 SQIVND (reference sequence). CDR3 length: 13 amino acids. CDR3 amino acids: CASILSGWTEAFF. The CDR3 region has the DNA TGTGCCAGTATCTTATCAGGGTGGACTGAAGCTTTCTTT.

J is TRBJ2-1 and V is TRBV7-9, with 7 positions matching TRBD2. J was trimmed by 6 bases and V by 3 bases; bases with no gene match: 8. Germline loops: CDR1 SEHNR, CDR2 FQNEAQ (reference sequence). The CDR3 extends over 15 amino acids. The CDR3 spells CASSFGGSGFNEQFF. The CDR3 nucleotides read TGTGCCAGCAGCTTCGGCGGGAGCGGGTTCAATGAGCAGTTCTTC.

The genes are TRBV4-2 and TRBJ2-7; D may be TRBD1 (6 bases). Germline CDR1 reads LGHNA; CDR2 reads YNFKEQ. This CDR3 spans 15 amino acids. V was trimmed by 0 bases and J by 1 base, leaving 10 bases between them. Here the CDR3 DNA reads TGTGCCAGCAGCCAAGATCTCCAGGGGTCCTACGAGCAGTACTTC. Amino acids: CASSQDLQGSYEQYF.

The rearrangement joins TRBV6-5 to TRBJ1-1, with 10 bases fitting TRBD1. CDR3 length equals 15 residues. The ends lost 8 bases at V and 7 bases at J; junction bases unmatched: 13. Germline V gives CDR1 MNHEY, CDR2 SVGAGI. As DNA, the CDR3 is TGTGCCAGCTCCCTGACAGGGGGCTCGGTCGGTGAAGCTTTCTTT. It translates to CASSLTGGSVGEAFF.

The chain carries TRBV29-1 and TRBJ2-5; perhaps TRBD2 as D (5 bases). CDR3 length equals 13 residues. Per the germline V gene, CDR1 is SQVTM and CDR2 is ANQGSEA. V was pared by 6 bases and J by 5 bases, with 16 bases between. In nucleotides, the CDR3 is TGCAGCGTCCTCGAGGGTTTTAGGGAGACCCAGTACTTC. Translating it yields CSVLEGFRETQYF.

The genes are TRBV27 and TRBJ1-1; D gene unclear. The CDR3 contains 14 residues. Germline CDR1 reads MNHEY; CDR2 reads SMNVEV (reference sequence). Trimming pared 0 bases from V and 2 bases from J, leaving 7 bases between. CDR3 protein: CASSLSGSNTEAFF. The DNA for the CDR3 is TGTGCCAGCAGTTTATCGGGCAGTAACACTGAAGCTTTCTTT.

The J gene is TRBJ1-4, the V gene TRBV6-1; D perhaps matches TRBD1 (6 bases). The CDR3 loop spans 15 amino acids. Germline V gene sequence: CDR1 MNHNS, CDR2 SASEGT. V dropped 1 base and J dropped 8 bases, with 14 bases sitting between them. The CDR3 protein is CASSEDMGAREKLFF. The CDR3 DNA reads TGTGCCAGCAGTGAAGATATGGGGGCGAGAGAAAAACTGTTTTTT.

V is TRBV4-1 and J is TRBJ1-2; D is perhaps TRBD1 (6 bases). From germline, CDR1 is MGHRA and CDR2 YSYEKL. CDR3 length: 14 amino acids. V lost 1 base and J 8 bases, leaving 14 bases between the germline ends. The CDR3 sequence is CASSQVEGERGYTF. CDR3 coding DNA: TGCGCCAGCAGCCAAGTTGAGGGGGAGCGCGGCTACACCTTC.

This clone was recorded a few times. CDR3 sequence: CASSEGRGNSYEQYV. CDR3 coding DNA: TGTGCCAGCAGTGAGGGGCGGGGGAACTCATACGAGCAGTACGTC. The V call is TRBV2, the J call TRBJ2-7; 7 bases are shared with TRBD2. The CDR3 sequence is 15 residues long. Germline CDR1 and CDR2: SNHLY and FYNNEI. Losses at the gene ends were 3 bases for V and 4 bases for J; bases not matched to a gene: 9.

This chain's CDR3 is CSVFGGGTEAFF. CDR3 DNA: TGCAGCGTTTTCGGGGGGGGCACTGAAGCTTTCTTT. The chain joins TRBV29-1 to TRBJ1-1, with TRBD1 as a possible D gene (5 bases). This CDR3 is 12 amino acids long. CDR1 SQVTM and CDR2 ANQGSEA come from the germline V gene. The V end lost 5 bases, the J end lost 4 bases, and 11 bases lay between the germline ends.

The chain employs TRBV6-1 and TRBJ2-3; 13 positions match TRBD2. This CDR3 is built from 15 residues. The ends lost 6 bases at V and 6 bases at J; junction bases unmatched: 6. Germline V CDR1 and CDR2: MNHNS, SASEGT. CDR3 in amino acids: CASSPGTSGADTQYF. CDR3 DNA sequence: TGTGCCAGCAGCCCCGGGACTAGCGGGGCGGATACGCAGTATTTT.

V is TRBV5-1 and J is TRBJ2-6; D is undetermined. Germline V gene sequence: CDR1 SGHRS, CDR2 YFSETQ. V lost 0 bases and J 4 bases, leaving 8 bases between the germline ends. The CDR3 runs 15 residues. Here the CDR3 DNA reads TGCGCCAGCAGCTTGGCCGTTCTCGGGGCCAACGTCCTGACTTTC. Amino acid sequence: CASSLAVLGANVLTF. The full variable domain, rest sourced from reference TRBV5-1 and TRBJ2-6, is KAGVTQTPRYLIKTRGQQVTLSCSPISGHRSVSWYQQTPGQGLQFLFEYFSETQRNKGNFPGRFSGRQFSNSRSEMNVSTLELGDSALYLCASSLAVLGANVLTFGAGSRLTVL.

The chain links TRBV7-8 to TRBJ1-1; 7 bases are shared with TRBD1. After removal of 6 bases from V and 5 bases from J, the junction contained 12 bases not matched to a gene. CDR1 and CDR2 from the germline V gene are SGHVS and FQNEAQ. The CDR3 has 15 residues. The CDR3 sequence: CASRPATGPLTEAFF. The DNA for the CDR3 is TGTGCCAGCAGACCCGCGACAGGGCCACTGACTGAAGCTTTCTTT.

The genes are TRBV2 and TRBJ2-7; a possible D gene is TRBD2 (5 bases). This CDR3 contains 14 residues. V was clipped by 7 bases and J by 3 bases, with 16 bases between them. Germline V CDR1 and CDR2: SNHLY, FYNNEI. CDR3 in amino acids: CASKNPGINYEQYF. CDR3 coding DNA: TGTGCCAGCAAGAATCCCGGGATTAACTACGAGCAGTACTTC. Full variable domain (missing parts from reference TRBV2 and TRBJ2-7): EPEVTQTPSHQVTQMGQEVILRCVPISNHLYFYWYRQILGQKVEFLVSFYNNEISEKSEIFDDQFSVERPDGSNFTLKIRSTKLEDSAMYFCASKNPGINYEQYFGPGTRLTVT.

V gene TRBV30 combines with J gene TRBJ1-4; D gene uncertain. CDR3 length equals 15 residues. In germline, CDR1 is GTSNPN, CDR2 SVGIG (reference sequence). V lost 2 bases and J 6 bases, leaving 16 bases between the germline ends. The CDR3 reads CAWSFPSPGDEKLFF. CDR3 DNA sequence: TGTGCCTGGAGTTTCCCCAGTCCGGGTGATGAAAAACTGTTTTTT. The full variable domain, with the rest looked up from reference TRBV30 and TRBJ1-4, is SQTIHQWPATLVQPVGSPLSLECTVEGTSNPNLYWYRQAAGRGLQLLFYSVGIGQISSEVPQNLSASRPQDRQFILSSKKLLLSDSGFYLCAWSFPSPGDEKLFFGSGTQLSVL.

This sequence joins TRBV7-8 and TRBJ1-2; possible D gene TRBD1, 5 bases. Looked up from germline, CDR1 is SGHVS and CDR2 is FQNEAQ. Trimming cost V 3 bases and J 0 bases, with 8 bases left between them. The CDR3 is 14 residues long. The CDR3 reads CASSLTAANYGYTF. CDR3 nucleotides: TGTGCCAGCAGCTTGACAGCAGCTAACTATGGCTACACCTTC.

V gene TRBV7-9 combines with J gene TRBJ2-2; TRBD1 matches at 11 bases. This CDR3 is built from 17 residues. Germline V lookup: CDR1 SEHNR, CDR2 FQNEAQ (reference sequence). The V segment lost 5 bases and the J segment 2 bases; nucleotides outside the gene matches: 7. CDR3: CASSLLGQGANTGELFF. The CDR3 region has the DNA TGTGCCAGCAGCCTGCTAGGACAGGGGGCTAACACCGGGGAGCTGTTTTTT.

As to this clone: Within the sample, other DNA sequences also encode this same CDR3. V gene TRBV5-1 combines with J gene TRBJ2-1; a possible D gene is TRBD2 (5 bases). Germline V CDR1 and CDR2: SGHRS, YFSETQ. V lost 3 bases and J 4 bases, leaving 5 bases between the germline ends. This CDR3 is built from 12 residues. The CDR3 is CASSSGYNEQFF. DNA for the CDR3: TGCGCCAGCAGCTCGGGGTACAATGAGCAGTTCTTC.